This passage covers 18 T cell receptor beta chains from one sample sequenced in a study of PD-L1 blockade in urothelial cancer (dated by TCRdb to about 2017). Receptors were amplified or captured by the immunoSEQ multiplex PCR assay. Drawn from immuneACCESS, this table holds only the in-frame rearrangements with V and J called that TCRdb kept. Clones are partly lost; checked studies trace under half to an unresolved V gene and leave the rest unexplained. Across this sample there are 100,000 to 150,000 clones, with about 88% seen only once. The ten largest clonotypes hold 3.2% of the sample. The sample's time point label is to be understood as: pretreatment peripheral blood. The input for sequencing was PBMCs, taken around atezolizumab (anti-PD-L1) treatment. The receptors here all came from a man aged 50-60 years with urothelial cancer.

By share of the sample, this clone is medium-sized. As the CDR3 is not closed by the conserved phenylalanine or tryptophan, this likely results from a read error. No DNA is shown, since the ends of the CDR3 on it are uncertain; the CDR3 is the one TCRdb lists. The rearrangement joins TRBV7-9 to TRBJ1-6. From its first to its last residue, the CDR3 has 13 amino acids. Per germline, CDR1 SEHNR and CDR2 FQNEAQ (reference sequence). CDR3 sequence: CASSSSTEWRRSL.

V usage is TRBV19 and J usage is TRBJ2-1; TRBD1 might be the D (5 bases). The CDR3 length is 20 residues. Germline CDR1 LNHDA, CDR2 SQIVND (reference sequence). Trimming removed 4 bases at V and 0 bases at J, with 25 bases between. CDR3 sequence (DNA): TGTGCCAGTAGTACCCCCCTACTGACGGACACTTTTGACTCCTACAATGAGCAGTTCTTC. It is translated as CASSTPLLTDTFDSYNEQFF.

V is TRBV6-1 and J is TRBJ2-7; TRBD2 might be the D (6 bases). The CDR3 is 15 amino acids. V lost 2 bases and J lost 2, with 13 bases in between. Germline V gene data show CDR1 as MNHNS and CDR2 as SASEGT. The CDR3 protein is CASSEMAGSPYEQYF. The CDR3 DNA reads as TGTGCCAGCAGTGAAATGGCGGGGAGTCCCTACGAGCAGTACTTC.

V and J are TRBV18 and TRBJ2-7; D uncertain. The germline V gene encodes CDR1 KGHSH and CDR2 LQKENI. The CDR3 totals 13 residues. The V gene lost 3 bases and the J gene lost 2 bases, with 8 bases spanning the gap. CDR3 nucleotide sequence: TGTGCCAGCTCACCCTATACCACCTACGAGCAGTACTTC. It yields the protein CASSPYTTYEQYF.

The J gene is TRBJ2-7, the V gene TRBV9; TRBD1 might be the D (7 bases). The CDR3 loop spans 16 amino acids. The ends were cut back, 4 bases at V and 3 bases at J, with 20 bases in the middle. Per germline, CDR1 SGDLS and CDR2 YYNGEE. DNA for the CDR3: TGTGCCAGCAGCATGGGGCGGGACAGTCTATACTACGAGCAGTACTTC. It codes for CASSMGRDSLYYEQYF.

The chain has TRBV7-6 and TRBJ2-7; TRBD1 aligns across 10 bases. Trimming removed 8 bases from V and 2 bases from J; junction bases left unmatched: 6. CDR3 length: 14 amino acids. Per the germline V gene, CDR1 is SGHVS and CDR2 is FNYEAQ. CDR3 in DNA: TGTGCCAGCGGGGGGGACAGGGGTGCCTACGAGCAGTACTTC. Translated, it gives CASGGDRGAYEQYF.

CDR3 amino acids: CASSMSSSGQGSSYEQYF. Here the CDR3 DNA reads TGTGCCAGTAGTATGTCTTCCTCGGGACAGGGGAGCTCCTACGAGCAGTACTTC. The rearrangement joins TRBV19 to TRBJ2-7; 10 positions agree with TRBD1. The CDR3 is 18 residues long. J gave up 0 bases and V 3 bases, and 11 bases lay outside the gene matches. Germline V gives CDR1 LNHDA, CDR2 SQIVND (reference sequence).

This chain connects TRBV30 to TRBJ1-1, with TRBD1 identical over 10 bases. Per germline, CDR1 GTSNPN and CDR2 SVGIG (reference sequence). The junction had 3 bases not matched to a gene; V was cut back by 3 bases and J by 8 bases. This CDR3 spans 12 amino acids. The CDR3 loop reads CAWSPGQGEAFF. The CDR3, as DNA: TGTGCCTGGAGCCCGGGACAGGGGGAAGCTTTCTTT.

The sample holds one count of this clone. The chain joins TRBV11-2 to TRBJ1-6, with 8 bases that match TRBD1. CDR1 SGHAT and CDR2 FQNNGV come from the germline V gene. This CDR3 has 15 residues. V gave up 5 bases and J gave up 8 bases; unmatched junction bases: 8. CDR3 DNA sequence: TGTGCCAGCAGCCCCCTTGGCAGGGGGCATTCACCCCTCCACTTT. Residues: CASSPLGRGHSPLHF.

The chain recombines TRBV18 with TRBJ1-6; D gene uncertain. Trimming pared 1 base from V and 8 bases from J, leaving 18 bases between. Germline V gives CDR1 KGHSH, CDR2 LQKENI. The CDR3 totals 17 residues. CDR3 region: CASSPLEAVKRDSPLHF. CDR3 DNA sequence: TGTGCCAGCTCACCACTTGAGGCAGTTAAACGGGATTCACCCCTCCACTTT.

This rearrangement joins TRBV6-1 to TRBJ1-5; 9 nucleotides match TRBD1. Germline lookup yields CDR1 MNHNS and CDR2 SASEGT. The CDR3 consists of 13 residues. V lost 7 bases to trimming and J lost 8 bases; unmatched junction nucleotides: 6. The CDR3 nucleotides are TGTGCCAGCACACCGGACAGGGGTGAGCCCCAGCATTTT. It is translated as CASTPDRGEPQHF.

The chain recombines TRBV30 with TRBJ1-4; a possible D gene is TRBD1 (5 bases). Germline CDR1 and CDR2: GTSNPN and SVGIG (reference sequence). This CDR3 has 14 residues. Deletions cut 4 bases from V and 7 bases from J, with 16 bases between. In DNA form, the CDR3 reads TGTGCCTGGAAAAGGACACAATCAGGTGAAAAACTGTTTTTT. It specifies CAWKRTQSGEKLFF.

This clone was counted between two and nine times. The V gene is TRBV28, the J gene TRBJ1-1; TRBD1 is a possible D gene (5 bases). V dropped 5 bases and J dropped 6 bases, with 13 bases sitting between them. Germline V gene sequence: CDR1 MDHEN, CDR2 SYDVKM. The CDR3 has 13 amino acids. This CDR3 is CASSAAGSPEAFF. The CDR3 coding sequence is TGTGCCAGCAGTGCCGCAGGGTCCCCTGAAGCTTTCTTT.

The rearrangement uses TRBV28 and TRBJ2-1; TRBD2 might be the D (6 bases). Germline CDR1 is MDHEN and CDR2 is SYDVKM. The CDR3 is made up of 16 amino acids. V lost 5 bases and J 3 bases, leaving 17 bases between the germline ends. Here the CDR3 reads CASSPPGLAIYNEQFF. The CDR3 DNA reads TGTGCCAGCAGTCCCCCAGGCCTAGCGATCTACAATGAGCAGTTCTTC.

This clone was seen just once. The V and J genes are TRBV28 and TRBJ2-4, with a tentative D call TRBD1 (6 bases). The V end was cut by 5 bases, the J end by 1 base, with 15 bases between. The CDR3 totals 16 residues. CDR1 is MDHEN and CDR2 is SYDVKM in the germline V gene. CDR3 in amino acids: CASSPAGARAKNIQYF. CDR3 DNA sequence: TGTGCCAGCAGTCCCGCAGGGGCGAGGGCCAAAAACATTCAGTACTTC.

The rearrangement joins TRBV2 to TRBJ2-7; 7 nucleotides agree with TRBD1. Germline values: CDR1 SNHLY, CDR2 FYNNEI. V trimming: 6 bases; J trimming: 6 bases; junction bases outside the gene matches: 17. This CDR3 contains 16 residues. The CDR3 here is CASRKDRDRPWGEQYF. CDR3 nucleotides: TGTGCCAGCAGAAAAGACAGGGATCGACCTTGGGGCGAGCAGTACTTC.

CDR3 in DNA: TGTGCCAGCAGACGTGGAGCGTCGGCGAACACTGAAGCTTTCTTT. It is translated as CASRRGASANTEAFF. V and J are TRBV6-1 and TRBJ1-1; D is undetermined. The CDR3 length is 15 residues. The germline V and J ends were trimmed by 6 bases and 1 base, with 15 bases remaining between them. Germline assignment: CDR1 MNHNS and CDR2 SASEGT.

The chain recombines TRBV5-1 with TRBJ2-7, with 11 positions matching TRBD1. Germline CDR1 and CDR2: SGHRS and YFSETQ. The CDR3 consists of 15 residues. After removal of 0 bases from V and 2 bases from J, the junction contained 1 base not matched to a gene. In nucleotides, the CDR3 is TGCGCCAGCAGCTTGGTGGGACAGGGGGCCTACGAGCAGTACTTC. The encoded protein is CASSLVGQGAYEQYF.